The TCR beta chain under discussion was sequenced for a study of patients and donors after allogeneic stem cell transplantation. One entry per CDR3 protein, called by TCRdb with MiXCR from the RT-PCR reads. The repertoire consists of hundreds of thousands of distinct CDR3 sequences, with roughly 17% occurring once and the leading ten covering 7.2%. The CDR3 totals 11 residues. V was clipped by 8 bases and J by 4 bases, with 7 bases between them. Germline CDR1 reads KGHDR; CDR2 reads SFDVKD. This chain joins TRBV24-1 and TRBJ1-1, with D unresolved. The sample was blood, either unsorted or a sorted T cell fraction (not recorded which). The receptor was derived from a human donor who was either an allogeneic HSCT recipient or a stem cell or donor lymphocyte infusion donor (not recorded which). It is not recorded whose cells these are; they may come from a transplant donor. The CDR3 nucleotides are TGTGCCACCAAATTAGGCACTGAAGCTTTCTTT. This encodes CATKLGTEAFF.